This T cell receptor (beta chain) is from a study of response to subunit inactivated influenza vaccine. Overall study results and limits: Few new T cells, the authors suggested, are recruited by each seasonal influenza vaccination.

Concerning this clonotype itself: The antigen is undetermined.

From the RT-PCR reads, TCRdb called clonotypes with MiXCR, one entry per CDR3 protein. The repertoire holds roughly 540,000 distinct CDR3 sequences, with under 30% as singletons. These data are also associated with another study on T cells expressing NK-cell markers. According to that study: Scientists made TCR beta cDNA using 5'RACE template switching with UMIs. The authors derived TCR beta repertoires from sorted CD3+CD56+NKG2C+, CD3+CD56+NKG2C- and CD3+CD56-NKG2C+ T cells. One of the eight sequenced donors was seronegative, whereas the other seven were HCMV-seropositive. Several experiments added an anti-gamma-delta TCR antibody to sort only alpha-beta TCR T cells.

The source was CD4+ T cells sorted from PBMCs, collected approximately 12 days after vaccination. The receptor was isolated from a man aged 50-60 years who received an inactivated influenza vaccine.

The CDR3 loop reads CASSLISGTGLYEQYF. CDR3 nucleotides: TGTGCCAGCAGTTTAATTTCTGGGACAGGGCTCTACGAGCAGTACTTC. The chain combines TRBV12-3 or TRBV12-4 with TRBJ2-7; TRBD1 agrees at 9 bases. CDR3 size: 16 residues. The ends lost 2 bases at V and 3 bases at J; junction bases unmatched: 8.